Described below is a single T cell receptor beta chain sequence and its context. This sample stems from a study of blood T cell repertoires in COVID-19. Across the study: Samples representing acute and convalescent COVID-19 were sourced from the United States, Italy and Spain.

Assay: immunoSEQ multiplex PCR; the TCRdb copy retains only in-frame clones and omits some. The sample lists about 260,000 clones, over 70% occurring once. The sequence came from a woman aged 40-49 years who had recovered from COVID-19. The source material was peripheral blood.

As DNA, the CDR3 is TGTGCCAGTAGTATAGTGGGGACAGGGCGGACTGAAGCTTTCTTT. It encodes CASSIVGTGRTEAFF. The gene calls are TRBV19 and TRBJ1-1, with 9 bases identical to TRBD1. The CDR3 runs to 15 residues. Germline CDR1 reads LNHDA; CDR2 reads SQIVND (reference sequence). V gave up 1 base and J gave up 5 bases; unmatched junction bases: 5.